The 10 T cell receptor beta chains reported below all come from one sample, sequenced in a study of cytomegalovirus exposure and HLA in healthy donors. Use of 60 Vbeta and 13 Jbeta primers characterized the PCR. The repertoire was sequenced with immunoSEQ multiplex PCR; TCRdb's copy has only in-frame clones and lacks some. The sample gives around 280,000 clones, 85% to 90% of which show up once; more than 2% is in the top ten. Sequencing was carried out using PBMCs. These receptors all stem from a young woman in good health and CMV-seronegative.

The gene calls are TRBV7-3 and TRBJ2-2, with 7 bases matching TRBD1. The length of the CDR3 is 16 residues. The junction had 11 bases not matched to a gene; V was cut back by 6 bases and J by 4 bases. CDR1 and CDR2 (germline): SGHTA, FQGTGA. The DNA of the CDR3 is TGTGCCAGCAGTCACGGGACAGAATTCCCCACCGGGGAGCTGTTTTTT. It codes for CASSHGTEFPTGELFF.

This chain links TRBV9 with TRBJ1-3; D is undetermined. The CDR3 runs 15 residues. V gave up 8 bases and J gave up 4 bases, with 19 bases separating them. Germline V gene data show CDR1 as SGDLS and CDR2 as YYNGEE. CDR3 in amino acids: CARPGIRGRGNTIYF. DNA for the CDR3: TGTGCCAGACCCGGTATAAGAGGCCGGGGAAACACCATATATTTT.

The chain joins TRBV13 to TRBJ1-3; TRBD1 agrees at 7 bases. CDR3 length: 18 amino acids. CDR1 is PRHDT and CDR2 is FYEKMQ in the germline V gene (reference sequence). V gave up 6 bases and J gave up 3 bases; unmatched junction bases: 17. This CDR3 is CASRIHQGQVLLGNTIYF. CDR3 DNA: TGTGCCAGCAGGATACATCAAGGACAGGTTTTGCTTGGAAACACCATATATTTT.

This rearrangement joins TRBV7-3 to TRBJ2-1, with 10 positions matching TRBD1. This CDR3 spans 15 amino acids. V was pared by 2 bases and J by 10 bases, with 8 bases of the junction left unmatched. The germline gives CDR1 SGHTA, CDR2 FQGTGA. CDR3 DNA sequence: TGTGCCAGCAGCTTAGCGGGACAGGGGTCTAGGGAGCAGTTCTTC. Protein: CASSLAGQGSREQFF.

The CDR3 coding sequence is TGTGCCAGCAGTTACCAAAGGGGGCCTGGTGTATTCGCTTTCTTT. Translation: CASSYQRGPGVFAFF. This sequence joins TRBV6-5 and TRBJ1-1, with 7 nucleotides matching TRBD1. Trimming at V came to 2 bases and at J to 11 bases, leaving 14 bases not matched to a gene. The CDR3 contains 15 residues. Germline V CDR1 and CDR2: MNHEY, SVGAGI.

V gene TRBV6-5 combines with J gene TRBJ1-4; possibly TRBD1 for D (6 bases). Germline V gives CDR1 MNHEY, CDR2 SVGAGI. The CDR3 loop spans 14 amino acids. Between the trimmed V and J ends, which lost 0 bases and 5 bases, there was a span of 7 bases. Written as DNA, the CDR3 is TGTGCCAGCAGTTACTCGCAGGGGAATGAAAAACTGTTTTTT. Amino acid sequence: CASSYSQGNEKLFF.

This sequence joins TRBV4-1 and TRBJ2-7; 9 bases agree with TRBD2. The CDR3 has 15 amino acids. V lost 1 base to trimming and J lost 7 bases; unmatched junction nucleotides: 8. From germline, CDR1 is MGHRA and CDR2 YSYEKL. The CDR3 nucleotides read TGCGCCAGCAGCCAAGGCCTAGCGGGGACCCGGGAGCAGTACTTC. Residues: CASSQGLAGTREQYF.

The rearrangement links TRBV4-1 to TRBJ1-6; D is ambiguous. Trimming stripped 1 base from V and 6 bases from J, with 19 bases between. The CDR3 totals 18 residues. The germline V gene encodes CDR1 MGHRA and CDR2 YSYEKL. This CDR3 is CASSQVSGEQGPNSPLHF. As DNA, the CDR3 is TGCGCCAGCAGCCAAGTTTCGGGAGAACAAGGTCCTAATTCACCCCTCCACTTT.

The genes are TRBV18 and TRBJ2-7, with 12 bases aligning to TRBD1. V shed 2 bases, J shed 2 bases, and the junction held 1 base outside the gene matches. CDR1 is KGHSH and CDR2 is LQKENI in the germline V gene. The CDR3 contains 15 residues. The CDR3 nucleotides read TGTGCCAGCTCACCAGGGACAGGGGGCACCTACGAGCAGTACTTC. The encoded protein is CASSPGTGGTYEQYF.

Regarding this clone: Germline is not matched at one junction end, which may reflect a read error. The J gene is TRBJ2-3, the V gene TRBV9; 10 bases fit TRBD2. Germline assignment: CDR1 SGDLS and CDR2 YYNGEE. The CDR3 runs 15 residues. In DNA, the CDR3 is TGTGCCAGCAGCCGGACTAGCGGTAGCACAGATACGCGGTATTTT. This translates into CASSRTSGSTDTRYF.